The 14 T cell receptor beta chains presented below share a single source sample, sequenced in a study of beta chain features in type 1 diabetes. Broader study findings: Type 1 diabetes patients had moderately but significantly shorter TCRB CDR3s in all four CD4+ subsets.

Their antigens remain unidentified. The study reverse transcribed the entire isolated RNA, so it sequenced expressed TCRB transcripts. Method: immunoSEQ multiplex PCR; TCRdb's copy keeps in-frame clones and lacks some. The sample consists of roughly 280,000 clones, less than 30% of them appearing once. Material: naive CD4+ T cells from blood. The receptors come from a woman aged 25 to 45 with type 1 diabetes.

The chain combines TRBV20-1 with TRBJ1-2; D may be TRBD1 (5 bases). The germline V gene encodes CDR1 DFQATT and CDR2 SNEGSKA (reference sequence). The CDR3 consists of 11 residues. DNA for the CDR3: TGCCTCTCAGGGTCTTTAGAGGGCTACACCTTC. Translating it yields CLSGSLEGYTF.

This clone appeared a few times. This chain uses TRBV2 with TRBJ1-5, with a possible D match to TRBD1 (5 bases). The CDR3 is 15 amino acids. Looked up from germline, CDR1 is SNHLY and CDR2 is FYNNEI. The V and J ends lost 3 bases and 5 bases respectively, with 14 bases between them. The CDR3 region has the DNA TGTGCCAGCAGTGAGACGGGGACGGGAGATCAGCCCCAGCATTTT. Translation gives CASSETGTGDQPQHF.

This clone has a handful of counts. This chain connects TRBV4-2 to TRBJ2-3; a weak D match, TRBD2 (6 bases). Germline CDR1 is LGHNA and CDR2 is YNFKEQ. Trimming took off 4 bases at V and 10 bases at J, with 15 bases between the two ends. The CDR3 spans 13 residues. The DNA for the CDR3 is TGTGCCAGCAGCCTAGAAACTAGCCCATCGCAGTATTTT. Protein product: CASSLETSPSQYF.

The CDR3 DNA follows: TGTGCCAGCTCGGAACAGGGCAATCAGCCCCAGCATTTT. It specifies CASSEQGNQPQHF. This chain uses TRBV18 with TRBJ1-5, with TRBD1 as a possible D gene (5 bases). Trimming took 6 bases from V and 2 from J, leaving 8 bases between them. The length of the CDR3 is 13 residues. Germline V CDR1 and CDR2: KGHSH, LQKENI.

The sample holds a few counts of this clone. The genes are TRBV30 and TRBJ1-1; D gene uncertain. Germline assignment: CDR1 GTSNPN and CDR2 SVGIG (reference sequence). The CDR3 has 13 residues. Trimming stripped 1 base from V and 10 bases from J, with 16 bases between. CDR3 sequence: CAWSDGEEGLAFF. CDR3 nucleotides: TGTGCCTGGAGTGATGGGGAGGAGGGATTAGCTTTCTTT.

This chain connects TRBV15 to TRBJ2-7; tentative D call: TRBD2 (6 bases). The V gene's germline CDR1 is LNHNV and CDR2 YYDKDF (reference sequence). Trimming cost V 0 bases and J 2 bases, with 11 bases left between them. The CDR3 covers 15 residues. The CDR3 reads CATSRDNSGTYEQYF. The DNA of the CDR3 is TGTGCCACCAGCAGAGATAATAGCGGTACCTACGAGCAGTACTTC. Drawing the rest from reference TRBV15 and TRBJ2-7, the complete variable domain is DAMVIQNPRYQVTQFGKPVTLSCSQTLNHNVMYWYQQKSSQAPKLLFHYYDKDFNNEADTPDNFQSRRPNTSFCFLDIRSPGLGDTAMYLCATSRDNSGTYEQYFGPGTRLTVT.

The rearrangement joins TRBV27 to TRBJ2-7; no reliable D call. Germline CDR1 and CDR2: MNHEY and SMNVEV (reference sequence). Between the trimmed V and J ends, which lost 6 bases and 4 bases, there was a span of 7 bases. CDR3 length: 11 residues. CDR3 DNA sequence: TGTGCCAGCAGCGAACTTTACGAGCAGTACTTC. Its protein product is CASSELYEQYF.

V gene TRBV4-1 combines with J gene TRBJ1-5, with no clear D. CDR3 length equals 15 residues. The germline V gene encodes CDR1 MGHRA and CDR2 YSYEKL. V was shortened by 0 bases and J by 8 bases, with 14 bases between the two germline ends. In DNA, the CDR3 is TGCGCCAGCAGCCAAGAGGTTTCGGGTGTAGAGCCCCAGCATTTT. Translation: CASSQEVSGVEPQHF.

The table lists this clone with a few counts. This chain uses TRBV29-1 with TRBJ2-1; 8 positions agree with TRBD2. The CDR3 contains 11 residues. After removal of 6 bases from V and 6 bases from J, the junction contained 1 base not matched to a gene. CDR1 and CDR2 (germline): SQVTM, ANQGSEA. CDR3: CSVGTSNEQFF. The CDR3 region has the DNA TGCAGCGTCGGGACTAGCAATGAGCAGTTCTTC.

This rearrangement joins TRBV30 to TRBJ2-7, with D tentatively TRBD2 (6 bases). Germline loops: CDR1 GTSNPN, CDR2 SVGIG (reference sequence). The CDR3 spans 15 residues. Trimming left V 4 bases short and J 7 bases short, with 23 bases between. The CDR3 DNA follows: TGTGCCTGGACCAAAATCCGGACGTCGGCGGGGGAGCAGTACTTC. Its translation: CAWTKIRTSAGEQYF.

This clone was picked up a small number of times. The J gene is TRBJ1-2, the V gene TRBV27; no clear D gene. CDR1 is MNHEY, CDR2 SMNVEV, per germline (reference sequence). Trimming took 1 base from V and 4 from J, leaving 13 bases between them. This CDR3 spans 15 amino acids. The CDR3 spells CASSLWNGGGYGYTF. CDR3 nucleotides: TGTGCCAGCAGTTTATGGAACGGTGGAGGCTATGGCTACACCTTC.

The sample holds a few counts of this clone. The chain uses TRBV19 and TRBJ2-1; 7 positions agree with TRBD2. The CDR3 runs to 15 residues. The germline CDR1 and CDR2 sequences are LNHDA and SQIVND (reference sequence). V trimming: 6 bases; J trimming: 0 bases; junction bases outside the gene matches: 5. For the CDR3, the DNA is TGTGCCAGTAGGCAGACTAGCAGCTCCTACAATGAGCAGTTCTTC. The encoded protein is CASRQTSSSYNEQFF.

CDR3 nucleotide sequence: TGTGCCAGCTCGCCCCGCGGCACGGAGGATACGCAGTATTTT. This gives the protein CASSPRGTEDTQYF. The chain uses TRBV18 and TRBJ2-3; D uncertain. Germline V gene data show CDR1 as KGHSH and CDR2 as LQKENI. V dropped 6 bases and J dropped 6 bases, with 16 bases sitting between them. The CDR3 sequence is 14 residues long.

This clone came up a few times. This chain joins TRBV30 and TRBJ2-7; D gene unclear. The V end was cut by 4 bases, the J end by 3 bases, with 25 bases between. Germline CDR1 GTSNPN, CDR2 SVGIG (reference sequence). CDR3 length: 17 amino acids. As DNA, the CDR3 is TGTGCCTGGATTGCGACATCGGTACCCGATTACGGCTACGAGCAGTACTTC. Its protein product is CAWIATSVPDYGYEQYF.